These 14 T cell receptor beta chains were all obtained from the same sample, sequenced in a study of blood T cell repertoires in COVID-19. Produced via immunoSEQ multiplex PCR; TCRdb's table is partial and in-frame only. The data show under 110,000 clones, 91% seen once. Material for sequencing was peripheral blood. These receptors were obtained from a man aged 50-59 years with acute or convalescent COVID-19.

The V call is TRBV13, the J call TRBJ1-6; a weak D match, TRBD1 (6 bases). There are 16 residues in the CDR3. The germline V gene encodes CDR1 PRHDT and CDR2 FYEKMQ (reference sequence). The germline V and J ends were trimmed by 5 bases and 10 bases, with 21 bases remaining between them. The CDR3 DNA reads as TGTGCCAGCAGCATCGCCTCGGGGGGGGCTCGGTCACCCCTCCACTTT. It is translated as CASSIASGGARSPLHF.

The chain recombines TRBV9 with TRBJ2-1, with 9 bases lining up with TRBD1. The ends lost 3 bases at V and 9 bases at J; junction bases unmatched: 7. CDR1 and CDR2 (germline): SGDLS, YYNGEE. The CDR3 consists of 14 residues. The CDR3 region has the DNA TGTGCCAGCAGCGCCGGGACAGGGCCGGTTGAGCAGTTCTTC. The encoded protein is CASSAGTGPVEQFF.

The table lists this clone with a few counts. V is TRBV3-1 (or the pseudogene TRBV3-2) and J is TRBJ2-1; D is uncertain. The V and J ends lost 7 bases and 11 bases respectively, with 12 bases between them. Germline CDR1 LGHDT, CDR2 YNNKEL (reference sequence). The CDR3 totals 11 residues. CDR3 sequence: CASTISDKQFF. The DNA of the CDR3 is TGTGCCAGCACCATATCAGATAAGCAGTTCTTC.

This clone was observed a single time. The chain couples TRBV14 to TRBJ1-2; D gene unclear. CDR3 size: 14 residues. Trimming left V 0 bases short and J 1 base short, with 6 bases between. CDR1 and CDR2 (germline): SGHDN, FVKESK. The CDR3 loop is CASSQDPDNYGYTF. CDR3 sequence (DNA): TGTGCCAGCAGCCAAGATCCAGATAACTATGGCTACACCTTC.

This rearrangement joins TRBV12-3 or TRBV12-4 to TRBJ2-5, with no clear D. Deletions cut 0 bases from V and 1 base from J, with 3 bases between. The CDR3 runs to 13 residues. The CDR3, as DNA: TGTGCCAGCAGTTTAGCGGCCCAAGAGACCCAGTACTTC. Protein sequence: CASSLAAQETQYF.

The chain uses TRBV5-5 and TRBJ1-5; D not resolved. The CDR3 extends over 14 amino acids. V shed 5 bases and J shed 4 bases, with 13 bases lying between them. Germline V gene data show CDR1 as SGHKS and CDR2 as YYEKEE (reference sequence). This chain's CDR3 is CASSLASGNQPQHF. For the CDR3, the DNA is TGTGCCAGCAGTCTGGCCTCCGGGAATCAGCCCCAGCATTTT.

V is TRBV19 and J is TRBJ2-6, with D unresolved. Trimming stripped 3 bases from V and 0 bases from J, with 9 bases between. Germline CDR1 LNHDA, CDR2 SQIVND (reference sequence). The CDR3 contains 16 residues. The DNA for the CDR3 is TGTGCCAGTAGTATCCCCCCCGGCTCTGGGGCCAACGTCCTGACTTTC. It translates to CASSIPPGSGANVLTF.

The V call is TRBV20-1, the J call TRBJ2-1; TRBD1 might be the D (6 bases). CDR3 length: 14 amino acids. The germline CDR1 and CDR2 sequences are DFQATT and SNEGSKA (reference sequence). V was trimmed by 3 bases and J by 0 bases, leaving 9 bases between them. CDR3 bases: TGCAGTGCTAGTCTGGACAGCTCCTACAATGAGCAGTTCTTC. This encodes CSASLDSSYNEQFF.

V gene TRBV27 combines with J gene TRBJ2-3, with a weak D call TRBD1 (5 bases). V was pared by 5 bases and J by 6 bases, with 18 bases between. CDR1 MNHEY and CDR2 SMNVEV come from the germline V gene (reference sequence). CDR3 length equals 15 residues. CDR3 residues: CASSRMTATWDTQYF. CDR3 in DNA: TGTGCCAGCAGTCGAATGACAGCGACGTGGGATACGCAGTATTTT.

The table lists this clone with a count of one. J is TRBJ2-1 and V is TRBV29-1, with D possibly TRBD2 on 6 matching bases. Germline loops: CDR1 SQVTM, CDR2 ANQGSEA. V was clipped by 7 bases and J by 4 bases, with 14 bases between them. There are 13 residues in the CDR3. The CDR3 DNA reads TGCAGCGCCCGTATGGGGGGTTACAATGAGCAGTTCTTC. Amino acids: CSARMGGYNEQFF.

This chain links TRBV29-1 with TRBJ1-1; no reliable D call. V lost 6 bases and J lost 7, with 9 bases in between. From germline, CDR1 is SQVTM and CDR2 ANQGSEA. The CDR3 is made up of 10 amino acids. Here the CDR3 DNA reads TGCAGCGTGGTGAGAGGTGAAGCTTTCTTT. It encodes CSVVRGEAFF.

The chain is built from TRBV2 and TRBJ1-5; the match to TRBD1 covers 10 bases. J was trimmed by 7 bases and V by 4 bases; bases with no gene match: 13. CDR1 and CDR2 from the germline V gene are SNHLY and FYNNEI. There are 17 residues in the CDR3. The CDR3 DNA is TGTGCCAGCAGTGTTAGAAACACCGGGACAGGGGTCCAGCCCCAGCATTTT. It translates to CASSVRNTGTGVQPQHF.

V is TRBV7-2 and J is TRBJ2-3; unclear D gene. The germline CDR1 and CDR2 sequences are SGHTA and FQGNSA. V lost 10 bases, J lost 0 bases, and 5 bases lay in between. The CDR3 length is 11 residues. The CDR3 region is CATLSTDTQYF. The CDR3, as DNA: TGTGCCACCCTAAGCACAGATACGCAGTATTTT.

The rearrangement links TRBV6-6 to TRBJ2-1; 7 bases agree with TRBD2. The CDR3 has 15 amino acids. Trimming took 5 bases from V and 5 from J; bases not matched to a gene: 9. Germline lookup yields CDR1 MNHNY and CDR2 SVGAGI (reference sequence). The CDR3 reads CASSPAGDRNNEQFF. Written as DNA, the CDR3 is TGTGCCAGCAGTCCCGCGGGGGATCGCAACAATGAGCAGTTCTTC.